Listed here is a single T cell receptor beta chain. Its antigen is undetermined. Specified time point: cycle 4 day 1 (C4D1), after five to seven weeks of nivolumab. No patient escaped relapse after autologous stem cell transplantation, and brentuximab vedotin exposure varied. This CDR3 is built from 17 residues. Germline CDR1 is SGHRS and CDR2 is YFSETQ. V was clipped by 4 bases and J by 5 bases; unmatched bases: 12. Sequenced by immunoSEQ multiplex PCR; TCRdb stores in-frame clones only, minus some. Of approximately 90,000 clones listed, under 85% are singletons. The sample comes from a study of PD-1 blockade in classical Hodgkin lymphoma. The study's findings and limits: Healthy donors reportedly exceeded newly diagnosed patients in baseline TCR diversity. Patients newly diagnosed and complete responders had comparable baseline diversity.

The starting material was peripheral blood mononuclear cells (PBMCs), obtained before the fourth cycle of nivolumab. The chain combines TRBV5-1 with TRBJ1-2; 12 nucleotides line up with TRBD1. This TCR was recovered from a human donor with classical Hodgkin lymphoma. The CDR3 DNA follows: TGCGCCAGCAGCCTCGGGACAGGGGGCGCTAGTAGGTATGGCTACACCTTC. Protein sequence: CASSLGTGGASRYGYTF.